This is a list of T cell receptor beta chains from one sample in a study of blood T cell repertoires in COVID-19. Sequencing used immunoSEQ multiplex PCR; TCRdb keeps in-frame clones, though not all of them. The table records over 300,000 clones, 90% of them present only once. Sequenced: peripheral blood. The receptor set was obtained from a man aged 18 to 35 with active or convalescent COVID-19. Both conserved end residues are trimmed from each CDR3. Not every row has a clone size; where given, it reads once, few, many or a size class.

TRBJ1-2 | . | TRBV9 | ASSDLRGAGDNYGYT
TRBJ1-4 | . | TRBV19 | ASGLPTNEKLF
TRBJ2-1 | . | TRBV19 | ASSIAGTYNEQF
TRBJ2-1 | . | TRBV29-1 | SDGQGAPHEQF
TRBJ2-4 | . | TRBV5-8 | ASSVNRGGLAKNIQY
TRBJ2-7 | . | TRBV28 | ASSLQGATYEQY
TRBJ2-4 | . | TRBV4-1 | ASSQESGGALDIQY
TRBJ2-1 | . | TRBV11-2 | ASSPGGGLSVNEQF
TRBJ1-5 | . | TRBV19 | ASSTRGIGQPQH
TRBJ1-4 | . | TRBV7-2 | ASSLGAEEATNEKLF
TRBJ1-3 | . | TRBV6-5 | ASRLRDRGNTIY
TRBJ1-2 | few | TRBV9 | ASSPGMDRANGYT
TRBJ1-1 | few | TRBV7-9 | ASSLPLRTEIMNTEAF
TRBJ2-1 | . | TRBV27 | ASKSGSNEQF
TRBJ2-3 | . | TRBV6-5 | ASSSQGSTDTQY
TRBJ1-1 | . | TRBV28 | ASSTYRAEAF
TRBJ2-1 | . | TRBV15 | ATSKLAGDYNEQF
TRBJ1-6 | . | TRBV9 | ASSVQGGSSPLH
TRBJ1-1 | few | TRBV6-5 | ASKPGVNTEAF